This TCR beta chain was sequenced in a study of blood T cells in healthy people across ages. Study outcomes and limitations: Aged donors had fewer naive CD4+ cells and lower diversity than long-lived donors. Unsorted PBMC input precluded a conclusive naive versus antigen-experienced comparison.

CDR1 KGHSH and CDR2 LQKENI come from the germline V gene. The CDR3 sequence is 15 residues long. J lost 5 bases, V lost 2 bases, and 7 bases had no gene match. Primed by a sample-barcoded 5' primer and a J-beta primer mix, a second PCR proceeded for roughly 6 to 12 cycles. TCRdb re-called the 5' RACE reads through MiXCR, storing one row per CDR3 protein. This repertoire shows about 620,000 distinct CDR3 sequences, 52% found once; its top ten account for approximately 13%. Of note for this clonotype: The antigen remains unidentified.

Peripheral blood samples of about 10 milliliters were drawn from each donor. A minimum of 7 million PBMCs was isolated per sample. Sequencing was done on a sample of blood. This clonotype originated in a woman of 80 years or more in good health. The chain uses TRBV18 and TRBJ2-3; 7 nucleotides line up with TRBD2. CDR3 nucleotides: TGTGCCAGCTCACCAACGCGGGGGAGAGGAGATACGCAGTATTTT. It yields the protein CASSPTRGRGDTQYF.